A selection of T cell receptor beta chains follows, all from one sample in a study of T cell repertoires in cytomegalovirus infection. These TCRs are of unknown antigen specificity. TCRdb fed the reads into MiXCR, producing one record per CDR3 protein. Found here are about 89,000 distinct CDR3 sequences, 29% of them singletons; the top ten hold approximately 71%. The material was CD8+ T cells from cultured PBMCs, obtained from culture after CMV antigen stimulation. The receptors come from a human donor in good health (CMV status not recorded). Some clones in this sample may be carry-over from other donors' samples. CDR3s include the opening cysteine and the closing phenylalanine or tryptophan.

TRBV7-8	CASSAGGNQPQHF
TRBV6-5	CASSYSSGRGRQNIQYF
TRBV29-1	CSVETSGGYNEQFF
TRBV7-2	CASSLLGTGETFF
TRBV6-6	CASRLPGGMADTQYF
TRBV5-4	CASSLIGGGAYEQYF
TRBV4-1	CASSQVPRPRVSEAFF
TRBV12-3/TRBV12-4	CASSLFQGYNEQFF
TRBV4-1	CASSQEGRWGKDQYF
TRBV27	CASSQGVNTEAFF
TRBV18	CASSPVGADGYTF
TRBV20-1	CSASGQQLIYEQYF
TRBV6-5	CASSYGGAYYEQYF
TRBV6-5	CASSLSGQIVNEQFF
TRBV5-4	CASSLTSGGLEFF
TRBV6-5	CASRSGGAGETQYF
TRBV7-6	CASSLATGANSPLHF
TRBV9	CASSVARRQKACLRDQPQHF
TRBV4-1	CASSQVDSQYNEQFF
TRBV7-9	CASSSSGGAVEQFF
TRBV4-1	CASSQVGSPYGYTF
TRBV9	CASSAASTARMNTEAFF
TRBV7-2	CASSLGTNYEQYF
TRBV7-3	CASSLTLDGRELFF
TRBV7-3	CASAGAGDEQFF
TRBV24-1	CATILMGKGLAGAVYQETQYF
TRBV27	CASSFSVDYGYTF
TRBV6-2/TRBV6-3	CASSASGTDALYGYTF
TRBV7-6	CASSSSDGHGGKLFF
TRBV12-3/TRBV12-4	CASSPVQGGYEQYF
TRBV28	CASTNGLNTEAFF
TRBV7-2	CASSPGFSYEQYF
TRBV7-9	CASSRAGIGATDTQYF
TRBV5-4	CASSFLGTAGVGYTF
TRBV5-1	CASSLVAGGPKDTQYF
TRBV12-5	CASGSDRFSYNEQFF
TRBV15	CATSSGTDSGGIGSNQPQHF
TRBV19	CASSKEGANTEAFF
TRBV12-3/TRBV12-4	CASSPQGVYGYTF
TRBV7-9	CASSSGRTYSANTGELFF
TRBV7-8	CASSPISGGFNEQFF
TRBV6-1	CASRTGLTQPQHF
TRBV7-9	CASSSEPGRAYEQYF
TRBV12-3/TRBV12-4	CASSGEGGGAGEQYF
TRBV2	CASSERQGATQYF
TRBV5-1	CASSLGPSGGPYNEQFF
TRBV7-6	CASSSDGAYEQYF
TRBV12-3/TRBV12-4	CASSLFGENTEAFF
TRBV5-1	CASSLETGNTEAFF
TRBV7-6	CASSLQRGGSYEQYF
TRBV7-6	CASSDGPNTEAFF